This T cell receptor beta chain is drawn from a study of blood T cell repertoires in COVID-19. Per the germline V gene, CDR1 is SGHAT and CDR2 is FQNNGV. The CDR3 covers 17 residues. The V gene end was trimmed by 1 base and the J gene end by 1 base; junction bases not matched to a gene: 7. Measured with immunoSEQ multiplex PCR; TCRdb has only the in-frame clones, and not every one. Of some 110,000 clones listed, about nine tenths are singletons. This clone appeared a single time. The sequence came from a man between 65 and 80 years old who had recovered from COVID-19. Sequenced material: peripheral blood. V and J are TRBV11-2 and TRBJ2-5; 9 nucleotides match TRBD2. This CDR3 reads CASSLGAGGGPQETQYF. CDR3 bases: TGTGCCAGCAGCTTAGGGGCGGGAGGGGGCCCCCAAGAGACCCAGTACTTC. Using reference TRBV11-2 and TRBJ2-5 for the parts outside the CDR3, the full variable domain is EAGVAQSPRYKIIEKRQSVAFWCNPISGHATLYWYQQILGQGPKLLIQFQNNGVVDDSQLPKDRFSAERLKGVDSTLKIQPAKLEDSAVYLCASSLGAGGGPQETQYFGPGTRLLVL.